The rows below give T cell receptor beta chains drawn from one sample of a study of T cells in tumors after PD-1 blockade. Assay used: immunoSEQ multiplex PCR; TCRdb lists only in-frame clones, some missing. The table includes about 48,000 clones, around 85% detected once. The input for sequencing was PBMCs, taken before anti-PD-1 treatment. The source is a human donor with basal cell carcinoma. Each CDR3 is given with its conserved first and last residue. The D gene is left open where the match is weak. Where a row states a size, it is once, few, many or the class of an expanded clone; other rows omit it.

d_call,v_call,j_call,clone_size,cdr3_nt,cdr3_aa
TRBD2,TRBV10-3,TRBJ2-1,-,TGTGCCATCCAGAACACTAGCGGGGGGACCTGGACATACAATGAGCAGTTCTTC,CAIQNTSGGTWTYNEQFF
-,TRBV5-8,TRBJ2-1,-,TGTGCCAGCAGCTTGCAAGGACTTCCCTACAATGAGCAGTTCTTC,CASSLQGLPYNEQFF
-,TRBV28,TRBJ1-3,-,TGTGCCAGCAGTTTTCTGGGCCTCTCTGGAAACACCATATATTTT,CASSFLGLSGNTIYF
-,TRBV5-5,TRBJ2-7,once,TGTGCCAGCAGCGAGGAGGGACCCGGAAAGGAAGAGCAGTACTTC,CASSEEGPGKEEQYF
-,TRBV18,TRBJ1-3,-,TGTGCCAGCTCACCCCGACGGGGGGCCTCCTCTGGAAACACCATATATTTT,CASSPRRGASSGNTIYF
-,TRBV4-2,TRBJ2-1,-,TGTGCCAGCTCGGCAGGGGAAAATGAGCAGTTCTTC,CASSAGENEQFF
-,TRBV4-1,TRBJ1-1,few,TGCGCCAGCAGCACTCGGACGGGGAACACTGAAGCTTTCTTT,CASSTRTGNTEAFF
TRBD1,TRBV28,TRBJ1-5,-,TGTGCCAGCACGAGACTCGGGACAGGATTAAACCAGCCCCAGCATTTT,CASTRLGTGLNQPQHF
TRBD1,TRBV5-1,TRBJ2-7,-,TGCGCCAGCAGCCCGGGACAGGATCCCTACGAGCAGTACTTC,CASSPGQDPYEQYF
TRBD2,TRBV7-7,TRBJ2-3,-,TGTGCTAGCAGCCCGGACCTAGCGGGGGGAACAGATACGCAGTATTTT,CASSPDLAGGTDTQYF
-,TRBV6-5,TRBJ2-1,once,TGTGCCAGCAGTCCCGGAGGGGTAGAGCAGTTCTTC,CASSPGGVEQFF
-,TRBV7-2,TRBJ2-1,-,TGTGCCAGCAGCGACTACAGGGTACACAATGAGCAGTTCTTC,CASSDYRVHNEQFF
TRBD1,TRBV14,TRBJ2-5,few,TGTGCCAGCAGCCCTTTCGACTTCGGGACAGGGTACCAAGAGACCCAGTACTTC,CASSPFDFGTGYQETQYF
TRBD1,TRBV30,TRBJ1-5,-,TGTGCCTGGAGCCCCGGGACAGGGAGCAATCAGCCCCAGCATTTT,CAWSPGTGSNQPQHF
-,TRBV7-2,TRBJ2-1,few,TGTGCCAGCAGCTTAATGCCGAGAGGGGGTGAGCAGTTCTTC,CASSLMPRGGEQFF
TRBD2,TRBV29-1,TRBJ2-5,-,TGCAGCGTTGATGGGCGGGGGGCGGGAGAGACCCAGTACTTC,CSVDGRGAGETQYF
TRBD1,TRBV7-2,TRBJ2-7,-,TGTGCCAGCAGCTTAAGGGGACAGGGACCCTACGAGCAGTACTTC,CASSLRGQGPYEQYF
-,TRBV28,TRBJ1-2,once,TGTGCCAGCAGTTTAAAGAACTATGGCTACACCTTC,CASSLKNYGYTF
-,TRBV7-9,TRBJ1-6,-,TGTGCCAGCAGCTTACTACAAAATAATTCACCCCTCCACTTT,CASSLLQNNSPLHF
TRBD1,TRBV19,TRBJ2-3,-,TGTGCCAGTAGTTGGGGACAGGGGATCCCAGATACGCAGTATTTT,CASSWGQGIPDTQYF
TRBD1,TRBV18,TRBJ1-1,-,TGTGCCAGCTCACCCCGGGACAGGTTGTACACTGAAGCTTTCTTT,CASSPRDRLYTEAFF
-,TRBV6-4,TRBJ2-5,-,TGTGCCAGCAGTGACTTACAAGAGACCCAGTACTTC,CASSDLQETQYF
-,TRBV9,TRBJ2-3,-,TGTGCCAGCAGCCTCTTCGTGGGGGTCACAGATACGCAGTATTTT,CASSLFVGVTDTQYF
-,TRBV19,TRBJ2-1,once,TGTGCAAGTGGAAACCTCGGGCCCCTCTCCTACAATGAGCAGTTCTTC,CASGNLGPLSYNEQFF
TRBD2,TRBV7-8,TRBJ2-3,-,TGTGCCAGCAGCTTAGGCGGGGGGACAAGCACAGATACGCAGTATTTT,CASSLGGGTSTDTQYF
TRBD2,TRBV5-4,TRBJ2-1,-,TGTGCCAGCAGCTCGAGGACGGGGGGGCTTAATGAGCAGTTCTTC,CASSSRTGGLNEQFF
TRBD1,TRBV9,TRBJ1-6,-,TGTGCCAGCAGCGCCGGGACAGGGTCACCCCTCCACTTT,CASSAGTGSPLHF
-,TRBV5-6,TRBJ1-2,-,TGTGCCAGCAGCTTGGGACAGAGGGATGGCTACACCTTC,CASSLGQRDGYTF
TRBD1,TRBV5-1,TRBJ1-1,-,TGCGCCAGCAGCTTGGTAGGGACAGAAGAAGCTTTCTTT,CASSLVGTEEAFF
TRBD2,TRBV5-1,TRBJ2-1,-,TGCGCCAGCAGTCTTAGCGGGGGGGAACCCAGCAATGAGCAGTTCTTC,CASSLSGGEPSNEQFF
TRBD1,TRBV5-4,TRBJ2-1,-,TGTGCCAGCAGCTCGCGGGACAGGGGCTACAATGAGCAGTTCTTC,CASSSRDRGYNEQFF
TRBD1,TRBV2,TRBJ1-5,few,TGTGCCAGCAGTCCTACCGGGACAGCCAATCAGCCCCAGCATTTT,CASSPTGTANQPQHF
-,TRBV3-1/TRBV3-2,TRBJ2-1,-,TGTGCCAGCAGCCAAGGTCCCGGGCGTTCCTACAATGAGCAGTTCTTC,CASSQGPGRSYNEQFF
-,TRBV30,TRBJ2-5,-,TGTGCCTGGGCTAGGCAGGAAGAGACCCAGTACTTC,CAWARQEETQYF
-,TRBV9,TRBJ2-4,-,TGTGCCAGCAGCGTACCTGGCGGTGGAAACATTCAGTACTTC,CASSVPGGGNIQYF
-,TRBV5-4,TRBJ1-2,-,TGTGCCAGCAGCTTGGCGGACAGCGAGGCGGGCTACACCTTC,CASSLADSEAGYTF
-,TRBV7-8,TRBJ1-2,-,TGTGCCAGCAGCCTTGCGGCGGTAGGGTCGATAGCTAACTATGGCTACACCTTC,CASSLAAVGSIANYGYTF
-,TRBV6-4,TRBJ1-1,few,TGTGCCAGCAGTGACTCGGAGAACACTGAAGCTTTCTTT,CASSDSENTEAFF
-,TRBV30,TRBJ1-2,-,TGTGCCTGGAGTGTATCCGGGGGGCGGTATGGCTACACCTTC,CAWSVSGGRYGYTF
-,TRBV6-5,TRBJ1-2,few,TGTGCCAGCAGGGCGTGGGGGGGGGACTATGGCTACACCTTC,CASRAWGGDYGYTF
TRBD1,TRBV6-6,TRBJ1-2,-,TGTGCCAGCAGTGAGGACAGGGCGGGGTATGGCTACACCTTC,CASSEDRAGYGYTF
-,TRBV19,TRBJ1-2,-,TGTGCCAGTAGTTTTACCGGGACAACGGGTGGCTACACCTTC,CASSFTGTTGGYTF